Each of the 10 T cell receptor beta chains below was sequenced from the same sample in a study of blood T cells in healthy people across ages. A sample-barcoded 5' primer and a J-beta primer mix were used in a second PCR of roughly 7 to 11 cycles. Using its own MiXCR run on the 5' RACE reads, TCRdb lists one record per CDR3 protein. There are 650,000 to 950,000 distinct CDR3 sequences in the sample; around 42% occur only once, and around 21% lies in the top ten. The sample was blood. Receptors were obtained from a man aged 55 to 70 in good health.

This clonotype was counted a few times. This sequence joins TRBV12-3 or TRBV12-4 and TRBJ2-6, with D perhaps matching TRBD1 (5 bases). V was trimmed by 7 bases and J by 0 bases, leaving 10 bases between them. The CDR3 has 15 residues. CDR3 in amino acids: CASIRRGSGANVLTF. The CDR3 DNA follows: TGTGCCAGCATCCGTAGGGGCTCTGGGGCCAACGTCCTGACTTTC.

The genes are TRBV7-2 and TRBJ1-1, with a possible D match to TRBD1 (5 bases). Deletions cut 5 bases from V and 4 bases from J, with 14 bases between. Germline V gene lookup returns CDR1 SGHTA and CDR2 FQGNSA. This CDR3 region has 14 residues. In DNA form, the CDR3 reads TGTGCCAGCAGCCCCATCGCAGGGAGCACTGAAGCTTTCTTT. Protein sequence: CASSPIAGSTEAFF.

This clonotype was detected a few times. V and J are TRBV27 and TRBJ1-5; D is ambiguous. The germline V gene has CDR1 MNHEY and CDR2 SMNVEV (reference sequence). The V gene lost 3 bases and the J gene lost 7 bases, with 13 bases spanning the gap. CDR3 size: 14 residues. The CDR3 reads CASSFGSSGQPQHF. DNA for the CDR3: TGTGCCAGCAGTTTCGGATCTTCGGGGCAGCCCCAGCATTTT.

This clonotype appeared many times. The chain links TRBV4-1 to TRBJ2-7; possible D gene TRBD2, 6 bases. The J call may be mistaken, given a closer DNA end match to TRBJ2-5. Germline CDR1 MGHRA, CDR2 YSYEKL. The length of the CDR3 is 13 residues. CDR3 protein: CASSQVGGETQYF. CDR3 DNA sequence: TGCGCCAGCAGCCAGGTGGGAGGTGAGACCCAGTACTTC.

In regard to this clonotype: This may be a read error, as it is one base from a much larger clone. This chain uses TRBV15 with TRBJ2-7; tentatively, D is TRBD1 or TRBD2 (6 bases each). The CDR3 extends over 15 amino acids. CDR1 is LNHNV and CDR2 is YYDKDF in the germline V gene (reference sequence). CDR3 nucleotide sequence: TGTGTCACCAGCAGAGAACGGGGGCGGACTTACGAGCAGTACTTC. Translation gives CVTSRERGRTYEQYF.

The rearrangement links TRBV12-3 or TRBV12-4 to TRBJ1-2; no firm D call. The CDR3 covers 11 residues. Trimming left V 6 bases short and J 10 bases short, with 12 bases between. In DNA form, the CDR3 reads TGTGCCAGCAGCCCAAACTGGGTCTACACCTTC. It codes for CASSPNWVYTF.

The table lists this clonotype with a few counts. This chain uses TRBV4-1 with TRBJ2-7; D remains ambiguous. V lost 8 bases and J 2 bases, leaving 22 bases between the germline ends. CDR1 is MGHRA and CDR2 is YSYEKL in the germline V gene. The CDR3 runs 16 residues. The CDR3 nucleotides read TGCGCCAGCGGACCTGCACCCGGAGACACCCCCTACGAGCAGTACTTC. This codes for CASGPAPGDTPYEQYF.

V gene TRBV6-5 combines with J gene TRBJ2-2, with D tentatively TRBD2 (5 bases). Germline assignment: CDR1 MNHEY and CDR2 SVGAGI. Trimming stripped 0 bases from V and 5 bases from J, with 10 bases between. This CDR3 contains 15 residues. The CDR3 here is CASSYSSTGTGELFF. The CDR3 nucleotides read TGTGCCAGCAGTTACTCGAGTACGGGGACCGGGGAGCTGTTTTTT.

The rearrangement uses TRBV5-1 and TRBJ2-2, with TRBD1 matching 8 bases. The CDR3 is made up of 15 amino acids. Germline V gene data show CDR1 as SGHRS and CDR2 as YFSETQ. With V trimmed by 1 base and J by 3 bases, 2 bases remained unmatched. The CDR3 region is CASSLIQGDTGELFF. The CDR3 DNA reads TGCGCCAGCAGCTTGATACAGGGGGACACCGGGGAGCTGTTTTTT. Complete variable domain (other parts from reference TRBV5-1 and TRBJ2-2): KAGVTQTPRYLIKTRGQQVTLSCSPISGHRSVSWYQQTPGQGLQFLFEYFSETQRNKGNFPGRFSGRQFSNSRSEMNVSTLELGDSALYLCASSLIQGDTGELFFGEGSRLTVL.

Points on this clonotype: A much larger clone sits a single nucleotide away, making a read error possible. The chain links TRBV9 to TRBJ2-1; 12 nucleotides align to TRBD2. The CDR3 consists of 18 residues. V was pared by 3 bases and J by 4 bases, with 11 bases of the junction left unmatched. CDR1 and CDR2 from the germline V gene are SGDLS and YYNGEE. Written as DNA, the CDR3 is TGTGCCAGCAGCGAATCCCCGACTAGCGGGGGATATTACAATGAGCAGTTCTTC. It yields the protein CASSESPTSGGYYNEQFF.